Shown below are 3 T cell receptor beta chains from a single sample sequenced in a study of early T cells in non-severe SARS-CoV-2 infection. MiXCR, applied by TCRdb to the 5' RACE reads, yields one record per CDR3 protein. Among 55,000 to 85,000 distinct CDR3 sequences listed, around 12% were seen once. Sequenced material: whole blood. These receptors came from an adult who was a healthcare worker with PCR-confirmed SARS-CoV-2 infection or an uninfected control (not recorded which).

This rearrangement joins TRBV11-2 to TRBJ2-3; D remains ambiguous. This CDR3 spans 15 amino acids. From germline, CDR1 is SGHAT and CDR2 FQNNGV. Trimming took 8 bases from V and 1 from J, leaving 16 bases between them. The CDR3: CASAQGGSGTDTQYF. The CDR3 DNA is TGTGCCAGCGCCCAAGGTGGCAGTGGCACAGATACGCAGTATTTT.

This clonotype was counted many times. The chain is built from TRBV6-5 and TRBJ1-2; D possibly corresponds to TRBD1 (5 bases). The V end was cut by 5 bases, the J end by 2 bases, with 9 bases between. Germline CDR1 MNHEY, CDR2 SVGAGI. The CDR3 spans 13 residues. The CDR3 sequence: CASSARENYGYTF. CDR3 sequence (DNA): TGTGCCAGCAGTGCCAGGGAGAACTATGGCTACACCTTC.

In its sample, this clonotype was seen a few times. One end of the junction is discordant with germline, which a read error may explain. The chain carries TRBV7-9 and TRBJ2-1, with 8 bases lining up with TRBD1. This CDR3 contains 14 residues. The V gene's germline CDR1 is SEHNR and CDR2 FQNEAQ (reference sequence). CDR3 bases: TGTACCAGCAGCTTAGAAAGGACAGGGAATGAGCAGTTCTTC. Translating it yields CTSSLERTGNEQFF.